A single sample gave rise to the 9 T cell receptor beta chains below, sequenced in a study of T cell responses to AZD1222 COVID-19 vaccine. Assay: immunoSEQ multiplex PCR; the TCRdb copy retains only in-frame clones and omits some. Of under 150,000 clones listed, 80% to 95% were seen once; the top ten hold around 5.1%. This sample comprised peripheral blood, obtained on day 0 of AZD1222 vaccination. The origin of the receptors is an adult in good health.

Of note for this clone: The same CDR3 can be traced to other DNA sequences in this sample. The rearrangement joins TRBV29-1 to TRBJ1-1; 7 bases match TRBD1. This CDR3 has 13 residues. With V trimmed by 6 bases and J by 0 bases, 4 bases remained unmatched. Germline CDR1 is SQVTM and CDR2 is ANQGSEA. The CDR3 here is CSVVRGLNTEAFF. The CDR3 region has the DNA TGCAGCGTCGTTAGGGGGCTGAACACTGAAGCTTTCTTT.

This clone has a single count. V usage is TRBV10-3 and J usage is TRBJ1-5, with unresolved D. CDR3 length equals 16 residues. The germline V gene has CDR1 ENHRY and CDR2 SYGVKD. The V end was cut by 3 bases, the J end by 0 bases, with 12 bases between. The CDR3 sequence: CAISELGPYSNQPQHF. The CDR3 DNA reads as TGTGCCATCAGTGAATTAGGGCCTTATAGCAATCAGCCCCAGCATTTT.

The chain uses TRBV25-1 and TRBJ2-1, with 8 bases aligning to TRBD1. CDR3 length: 12 residues. Germline trimming cut 9 bases from V and 9 bases from J; bases unmatched to any gene: 7. The germline CDR1 and CDR2 sequences are MGHDK and SYGVNS. The CDR3 DNA reads TGTGCCAGAGACAGGGGTCTCGGTGAGCAGTTCTTC. It encodes CARDRGLGEQFF.

V gene TRBV10-3 combines with J gene TRBJ1-4, with D uncertain. CDR1 ENHRY and CDR2 SYGVKD come from the germline V gene. Between the trimmed V and J ends, which lost 0 bases and 2 bases, there was a span of 4 bases. This CDR3 spans 14 amino acids. In DNA form, the CDR3 reads TGTGCCATCAGTGAGTCTGGGACTAATGAAAAACTGTTTTTT. This sequence encodes CAISESGTNEKLFF.

The V call is TRBV7-9, the J call TRBJ1-1; 10 nucleotides align to TRBD1. Losses at the gene ends were 3 bases for V and 5 bases for J; bases not matched to a gene: 6. The germline CDR1 and CDR2 sequences are SEHNR and FQNEAQ (reference sequence). This CDR3 is built from 15 residues. The CDR3, as DNA: TGTGCCAGCAGCTTTGGTCCGGACAGGGGGACTGAAGCTTTCTTT. Translating it yields CASSFGPDRGTEAFF.

V gene TRBV11-3 combines with J gene TRBJ1-3; perhaps TRBD1 as D (6 bases). CDR3 length: 17 amino acids. V was pared by 4 bases and J by 6 bases, with 22 bases between. CDR1 is SGHNT and CDR2 is YENEEA in the germline V gene. The CDR3 sequence: CASSSRSLDRRVNTIYF. CDR3 coding DNA: TGTGCCAGCAGCTCGCGATCCCTGGACAGAAGAGTAAACACCATATATTTT.

The chain uses TRBV4-1 and TRBJ1-2; D is perhaps TRBD1 (5 bases). The CDR3 consists of 16 residues. Germline-derived CDR1 and CDR2 are MGHRA and YSYEKL. V lost 4 bases, J lost 8 bases, and 23 bases lay in between. CDR3 protein: CASSPGRFSQEGGYTF. Here the CDR3 DNA reads TGCGCCAGCAGCCCAGGGCGGTTCAGCCAGGAGGGGGGCTACACCTTC.

The gene calls are TRBV6-5 and TRBJ1-1, with no clear D. Germline V gives CDR1 MNHEY, CDR2 SVGAGI. CDR3 length: 14 residues. V shed 6 bases and J shed 1 base, with 12 bases lying between them. The CDR3 DNA sequence: TGTGCCAGCAGCCGAGGGTATGGGAACACTGAAGCTTTCTTT. It is translated as CASSRGYGNTEAFF.

V and J are TRBV19 and TRBJ1-4; a weak D match, TRBD1 (6 bases). Between the trimmed V and J ends, which lost 8 bases and 5 bases, there was a span of 9 bases. CDR3 length equals 12 residues. Germline values: CDR1 LNHDA, CDR2 SQIVND (reference sequence). CDR3 DNA: TGTGCCAGTTTACAGGGAAATGAAAAACTGTTTTTT. Encoded protein: CASLQGNEKLFF.